Below, 3 T cell receptor beta chains from the same sample are listed, as sequenced in a study of spatial heterogeneity in lung cancer. TCRdb reanalysed the 5' RACE reads using MiXCR and keeps one entry per CDR3 protein. This sample has around 63,000 distinct CDR3 sequences, with around 8.2% found just once. Time point in this sample: sample taken at primary tumor resection. Unsorted samples of tumor, nontumor lung or frozen PBMC had their whole RNA sequenced. The source material was PBMCs, sampled at surgery. The source of these receptors is a female donor with early-stage non-small cell lung cancer.

Only a few counts were recorded for this clonotype. This sequence joins TRBV18 and TRBJ1-3, with 9 bases that match TRBD1. This CDR3 is 15 amino acids long. The germline gives CDR1 KGHSH, CDR2 LQKENI. The junction had 7 bases not matched to a gene; V was cut back by 6 bases and J by 4 bases. CDR3 sequence reads: CASSLGQGSGNTIYF. DNA of the CDR3: TGTGCCAGCTCGCTCGGACAGGGGAGCGGAAACACCATATATTTT.

In its sample, this clonotype was seen a few times. The chain couples TRBV20-1 to TRBJ1-1; a possible D gene is TRBD1 (5 bases). Germline CDR1 reads DFQATT; CDR2 reads SNEGSKA (reference sequence). The CDR3 sequence is 12 residues long. Trimming stripped 3 bases from V and 4 bases from J, with 9 bases between. CDR3 region: CSASWGLTEAFF. The CDR3 DNA is TGCAGTGCTAGCTGGGGCCTCACTGAAGCTTTCTTT.

This clonotype has more than one count but fewer than ten. This sequence joins TRBV7-3 and TRBJ2-1; 11 bases are shared with TRBD2. There are 15 residues in the CDR3. Germline lookup yields CDR1 SGHTA and CDR2 FQGTGA. Unmatched junction bases numbered 8, after V lost 6 bases and J lost 7 bases. CDR3: CASRSSGGPWNEQFF. The CDR3 DNA follows: TGTGCCAGCAGGTCTAGCGGGGGGCCTTGGAATGAGCAGTTCTTC.